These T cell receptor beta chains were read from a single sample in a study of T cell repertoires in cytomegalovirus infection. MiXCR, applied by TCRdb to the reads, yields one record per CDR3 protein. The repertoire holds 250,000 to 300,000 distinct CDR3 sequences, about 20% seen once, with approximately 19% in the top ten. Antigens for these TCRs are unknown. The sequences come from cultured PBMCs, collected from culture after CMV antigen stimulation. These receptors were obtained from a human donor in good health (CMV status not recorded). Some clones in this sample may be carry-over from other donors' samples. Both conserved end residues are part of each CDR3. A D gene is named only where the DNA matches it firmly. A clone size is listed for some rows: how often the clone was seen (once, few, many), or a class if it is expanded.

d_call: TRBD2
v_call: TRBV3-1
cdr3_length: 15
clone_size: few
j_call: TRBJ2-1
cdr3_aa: CASRPTSQWVSEQFF
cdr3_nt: TGTGCCAGCAGACCGACTAGCCAATGGGTTAGTGAGCAGTTCTTC

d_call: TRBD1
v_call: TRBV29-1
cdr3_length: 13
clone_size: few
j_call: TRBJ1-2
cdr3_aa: CSVSLTGGYGYTF
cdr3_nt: TGCAGCGTTAGCCTGACAGGGGGCTATGGCTACACCTTC

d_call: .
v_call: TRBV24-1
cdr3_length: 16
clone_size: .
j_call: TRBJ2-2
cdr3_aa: CATSDGILLNSGELFF
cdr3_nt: TGTGCCACCAGTGATGGAATCCTTTTGAACTCCGGGGAGCTGTTTTTT

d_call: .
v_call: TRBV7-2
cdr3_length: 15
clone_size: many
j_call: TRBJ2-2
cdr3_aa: CASVPGLAGTGELFF
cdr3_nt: TGTGCCAGCGTACCGGGGCTAGCTGGCACCGGGGAGCTGTTTTTT

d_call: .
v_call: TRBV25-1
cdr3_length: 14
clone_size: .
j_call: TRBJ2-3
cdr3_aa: CASSEYQTTDTQYF
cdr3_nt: TGTGCCAGCAGTGAGTATCAGACCACAGATACGCAGTATTTT

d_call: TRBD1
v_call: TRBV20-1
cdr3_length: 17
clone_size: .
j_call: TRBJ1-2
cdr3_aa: CSAIITGQGPANYGYTF
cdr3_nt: TGCAGTGCTATCATCACGGGACAGGGTCCCGCTAACTATGGCTACACCTTC

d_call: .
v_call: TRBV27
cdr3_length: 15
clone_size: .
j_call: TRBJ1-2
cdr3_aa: CASSLTTPTNYGYTF
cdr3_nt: TGTGCCAGCAGTTTAACGACACCCACTAACTATGGCTACACCTTC

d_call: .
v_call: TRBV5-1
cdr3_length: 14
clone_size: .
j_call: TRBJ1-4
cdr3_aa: CASSLQAVNEKLFF
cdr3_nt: TGCGCCAGCAGCTTGCAAGCGGTTAATGAAAAACTGTTTTTT

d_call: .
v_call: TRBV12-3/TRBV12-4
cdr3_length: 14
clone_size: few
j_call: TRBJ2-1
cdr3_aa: CASSSEKGGYEQFF
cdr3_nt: TGTGCCAGCAGTTCCGAAAAGGGGGGCTATGAGCAGTTCTTC

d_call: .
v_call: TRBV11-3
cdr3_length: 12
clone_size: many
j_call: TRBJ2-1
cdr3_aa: CASSSPYNEQFF
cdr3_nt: TGTGCCAGCAGCTCCCCTTACAATGAGCAGTTCTTC

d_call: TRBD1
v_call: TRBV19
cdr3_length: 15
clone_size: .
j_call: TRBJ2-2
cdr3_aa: CASSITPDRVGELFF
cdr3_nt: TGTGCCAGTAGTATAACCCCGGACAGGGTAGGGGAGCTGTTTTTT

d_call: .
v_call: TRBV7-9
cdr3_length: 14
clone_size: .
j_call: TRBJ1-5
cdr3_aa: CASSSRELDQPQHF
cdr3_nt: TGTGCCAGCAGCTCGCGGGAATTAGATCAGCCCCAGCATTTT

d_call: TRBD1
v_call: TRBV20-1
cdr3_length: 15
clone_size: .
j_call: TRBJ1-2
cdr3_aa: CSATPGQGASYGYTF
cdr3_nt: TGCAGTGCCACGCCGGGACAGGGGGCTTCCTATGGCTACACCTTC

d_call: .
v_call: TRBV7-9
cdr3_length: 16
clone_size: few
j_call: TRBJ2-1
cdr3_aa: CASSLGRGTAYNEQFF
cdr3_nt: TGTGCCAGCAGCTTAGGTCGGGGGACAGCTTACAATGAGCAGTTCTTC

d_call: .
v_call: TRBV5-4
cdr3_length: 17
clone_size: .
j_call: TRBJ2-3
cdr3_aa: CASSTEGARTSTDTQYF
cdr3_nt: TGTGCCAGCAGCACCGAAGGGGCGCGCACTAGCACAGATACGCAGTATTTT

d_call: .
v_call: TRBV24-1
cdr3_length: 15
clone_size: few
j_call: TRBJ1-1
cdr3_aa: CATSDLTRQAAEAFF
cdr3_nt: TGTGCCACCAGTGATTTGACCCGACAGGCCGCTGAAGCTTTCTTT

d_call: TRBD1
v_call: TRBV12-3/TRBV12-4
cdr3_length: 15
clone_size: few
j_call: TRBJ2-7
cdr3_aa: CASSASGTDSYEQYF
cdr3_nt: TGTGCCAGCAGTGCATCCGGGACAGACTCCTACGAGCAGTACTTC

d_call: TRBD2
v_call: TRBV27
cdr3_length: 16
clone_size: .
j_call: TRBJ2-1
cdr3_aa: CASSLLKGLAGNEQFF
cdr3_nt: TGTGCCAGCAGTTTATTAAAGGGACTAGCGGGAAATGAGCAGTTCTTC

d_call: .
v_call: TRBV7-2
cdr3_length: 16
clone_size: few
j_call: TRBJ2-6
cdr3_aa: CASSLVGSRGANVLTF
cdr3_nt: TGTGCCAGCAGCTTAGTAGGGAGTCGTGGGGCCAACGTCCTGACTTTC

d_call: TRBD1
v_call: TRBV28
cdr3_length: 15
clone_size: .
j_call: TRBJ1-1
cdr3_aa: CASSADRGPYTEAFF
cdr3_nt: TGTGCCAGCAGTGCAGACAGGGGCCCCTACACTGAAGCTTTCTTT

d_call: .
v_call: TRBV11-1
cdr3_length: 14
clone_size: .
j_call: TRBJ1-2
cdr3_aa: CASSLTTAGVDYTF
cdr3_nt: TGTGCCAGCAGCTTAACAACAGCCGGAGTCGACTACACCTTC

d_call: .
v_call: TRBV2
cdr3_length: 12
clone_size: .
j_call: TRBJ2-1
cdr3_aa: CASSEQGNERFF
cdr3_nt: TGTGCCAGCAGTGAGCAGGGCAATGAGCGGTTCTTC

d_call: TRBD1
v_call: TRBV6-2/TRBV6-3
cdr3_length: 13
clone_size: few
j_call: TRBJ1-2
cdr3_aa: CASSFQGADGYTF
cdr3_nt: TGTGCCAGCAGCTTCCAGGGGGCCGATGGCTACACCTTC

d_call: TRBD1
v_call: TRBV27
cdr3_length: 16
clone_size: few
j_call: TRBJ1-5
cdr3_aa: CASSRQGAQPNQPQHF
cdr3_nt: TGTGCCAGCAGTCGACAGGGGGCCCAACCAAATCAGCCCCAGCATTTT

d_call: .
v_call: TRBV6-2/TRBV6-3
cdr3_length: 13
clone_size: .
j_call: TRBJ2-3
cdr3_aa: CASREISTDTQYF
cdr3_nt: TGTGCCAGCAGGGAGATTTCCACAGATACGCAGTATTTT

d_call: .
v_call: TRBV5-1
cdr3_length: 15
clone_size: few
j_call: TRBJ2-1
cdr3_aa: CASNSSRPSYNEQFF
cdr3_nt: TGCGCCAGCAACTCATCGCGACCCTCCTACAATGAGCAGTTCTTC

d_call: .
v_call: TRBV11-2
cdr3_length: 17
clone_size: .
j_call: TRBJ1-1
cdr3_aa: CASSLLESGGYNTEAFF
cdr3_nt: TGTGCCAGCAGCTTACTAGAGTCTGGGGGCTACAACACTGAAGCTTTCTTT

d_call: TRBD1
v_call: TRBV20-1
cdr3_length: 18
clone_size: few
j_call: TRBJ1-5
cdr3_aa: CSASRDRSGLRTNQPQHF
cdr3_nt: TGCAGTGCTAGCCGGGACAGAAGTGGGCTTAGGACCAATCAGCCCCAGCATTTT

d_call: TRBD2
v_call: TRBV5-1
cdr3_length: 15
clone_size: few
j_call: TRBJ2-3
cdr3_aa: CASSTGTSRTDTQYF
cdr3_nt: TGCGCCAGCAGCACCGGGACTAGCAGAACAGATACGCAGTATTTT

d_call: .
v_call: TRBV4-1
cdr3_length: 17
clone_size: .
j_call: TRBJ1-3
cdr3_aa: CASSQDSRAFSGNTIYF
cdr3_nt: TGCGCCAGCAGCCAAGACTCCAGGGCCTTCTCTGGAAACACCATATATTTT

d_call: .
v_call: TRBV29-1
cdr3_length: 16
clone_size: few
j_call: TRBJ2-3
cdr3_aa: CSVEGEPGPVQDTQYF
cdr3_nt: TGCAGCGTTGAAGGGGAACCGGGTCCAGTCCAGGATACGCAGTATTTT

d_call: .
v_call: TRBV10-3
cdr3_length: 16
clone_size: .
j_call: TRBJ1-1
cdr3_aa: CAIRGGGQAMNTEAFF
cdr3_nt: TGTGCCATCCGTGGGGGAGGACAAGCTATGAACACTGAAGCTTTCTTT

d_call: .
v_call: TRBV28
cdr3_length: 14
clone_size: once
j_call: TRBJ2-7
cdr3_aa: CASSLTGVAYEQYF
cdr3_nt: TGTGCCAGCAGTTTAACGGGGGTCGCCTACGAGCAGTACTTC

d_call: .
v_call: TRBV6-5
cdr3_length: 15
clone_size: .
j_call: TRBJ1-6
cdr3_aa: CASSYSSGVDSPLHF
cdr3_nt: TGTGCCAGCAGTTACTCATCAGGCGTGGATTCACCCCTCCACTTT

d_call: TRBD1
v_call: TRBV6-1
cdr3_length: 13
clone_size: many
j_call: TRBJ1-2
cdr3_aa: CASRSRDRVGYTF
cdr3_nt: TGTGCCAGCAGGTCCCGGGACAGGGTCGGCTACACCTTC

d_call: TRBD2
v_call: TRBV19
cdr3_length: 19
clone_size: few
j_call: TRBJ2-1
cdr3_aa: CASSIVRGGRANVDNEQFF
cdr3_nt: TGTGCCAGTAGTATAGTAAGGGGCGGGAGGGCCAACGTCGACAATGAGCAGTTCTTC

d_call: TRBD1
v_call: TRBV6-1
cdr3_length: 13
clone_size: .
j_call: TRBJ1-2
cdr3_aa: CASSSDRGSGYTF
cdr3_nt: TGTGCCAGCAGCTCAGACAGGGGAAGTGGCTACACCTTC

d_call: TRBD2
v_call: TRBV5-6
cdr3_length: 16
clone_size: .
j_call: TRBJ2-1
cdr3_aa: CASSTGLAGVWGEQFF
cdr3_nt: TGTGCCAGCAGCACCGGACTAGCGGGAGTATGGGGTGAGCAGTTCTTC

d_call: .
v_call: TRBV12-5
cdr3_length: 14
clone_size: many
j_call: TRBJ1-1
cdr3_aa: CASRLRGQGTEAFF
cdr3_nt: TGTGCTAGTCGTTTGAGAGGGCAGGGCACTGAAGCTTTCTTT

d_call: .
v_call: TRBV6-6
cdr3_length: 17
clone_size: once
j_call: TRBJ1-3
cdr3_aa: CASLEGGYGTSGNTIYF
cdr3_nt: TGTGCCAGCCTCGAGGGCGGGTACGGGACCTCTGGAAACACCATATATTTT

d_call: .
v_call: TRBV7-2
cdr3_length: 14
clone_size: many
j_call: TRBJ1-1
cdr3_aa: CASSLGRMNTEAFF
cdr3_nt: TGTGCCAGCAGCTTAGGTCGGATGAACACTGAAGCTTTCTTT

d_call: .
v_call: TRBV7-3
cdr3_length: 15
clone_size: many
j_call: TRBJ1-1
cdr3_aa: CASSLLQGRNTEAFF
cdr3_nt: TGTGCCAGCAGCTTGTTGCAGGGCCGGAACACTGAAGCTTTCTTT

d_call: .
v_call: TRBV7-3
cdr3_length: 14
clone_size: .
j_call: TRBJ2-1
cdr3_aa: CASSLERVGNEQFF
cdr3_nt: TGTGCCAGCAGCTTAGAGCGAGTGGGTAATGAGCAGTTCTTC

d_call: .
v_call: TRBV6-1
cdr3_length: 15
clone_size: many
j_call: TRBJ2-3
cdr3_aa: CASSRTRLSGVTQYF
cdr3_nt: TGTGCCAGCAGTAGAACACGGCTATCCGGGGTTACGCAGTATTTT

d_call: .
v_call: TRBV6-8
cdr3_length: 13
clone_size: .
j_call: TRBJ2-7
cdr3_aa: CASSYGVKREQYF
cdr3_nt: TGTGCCAGCAGTTATGGCGTTAAGCGCGAGCAGTACTTC

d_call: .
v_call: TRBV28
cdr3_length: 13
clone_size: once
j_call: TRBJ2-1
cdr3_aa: CASISRGGGPRFF
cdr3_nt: TGTGCCAGCATCTCTAGAGGCGGGGGCCCTCGGTTCTTC

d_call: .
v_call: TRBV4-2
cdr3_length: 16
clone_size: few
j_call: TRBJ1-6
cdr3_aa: CASSQDPRGLNSPLHF
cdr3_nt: TGTGCCAGCAGCCAAGATCCTCGGGGCCTTAATTCACCCCTCCACTTT

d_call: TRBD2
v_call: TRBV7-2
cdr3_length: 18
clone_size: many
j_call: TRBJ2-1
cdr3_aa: CASSSSPGLAGAFGEQFF
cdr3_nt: TGTGCCAGCAGCTCTAGCCCGGGACTAGCGGGAGCGTTCGGCGAGCAGTTCTTC

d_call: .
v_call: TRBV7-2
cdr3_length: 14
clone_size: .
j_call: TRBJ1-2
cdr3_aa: CASSLGRGSAEDTF
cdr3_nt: TGTGCCAGCAGCTTAGGGAGGGGCAGCGCGGAGGACACCTTC

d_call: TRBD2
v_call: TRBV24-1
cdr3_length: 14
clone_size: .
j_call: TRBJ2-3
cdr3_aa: CATSESGSPDTQYF
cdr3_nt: TGTGCCACCAGTGAAAGCGGGAGCCCAGATACGCAGTATTTT

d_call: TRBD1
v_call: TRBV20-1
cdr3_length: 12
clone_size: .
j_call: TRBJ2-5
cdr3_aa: CSVDRGRETQYF
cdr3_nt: TGCAGTGTTGACAGGGGAAGAGAGACCCAGTACTTC

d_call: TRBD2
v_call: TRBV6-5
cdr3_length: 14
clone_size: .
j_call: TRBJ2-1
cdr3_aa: CAAQAPGLADEQFF
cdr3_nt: TGTGCCGCACAAGCTCCGGGACTAGCGGACGAGCAGTTCTTC

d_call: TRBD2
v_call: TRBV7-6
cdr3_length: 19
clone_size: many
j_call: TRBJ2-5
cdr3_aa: CASSFFPTSAAGGQETQYF
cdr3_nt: TGTGCCAGCAGCTTCTTCCCCACGTCCGCAGCGGGAGGCCAAGAGACCCAGTACTTC

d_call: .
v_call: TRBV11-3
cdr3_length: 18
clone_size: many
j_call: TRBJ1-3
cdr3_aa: CASRVQLRGSPKRNTIYF
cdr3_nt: TGTGCCAGCAGGGTTCAGCTTCGAGGATCCCCAAAACGAAACACCATATATTTT

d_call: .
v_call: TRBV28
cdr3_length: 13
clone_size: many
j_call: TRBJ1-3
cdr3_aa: CASRVQAGNTIYF
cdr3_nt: TGTGCCAGCAGGGTACAGGCTGGAAACACCATATATTTT